The 6 T cell receptor beta chains listed next were all sequenced from one sample in a study of high-grade serous ovarian cancer treatment subgroups. Some clones are missing from TCRdb's copy, which holds only in-frame ones; the method was immunoSEQ multiplex PCR. Of roughly 1,900 clones detected, 80% to 85% appear once; the ten largest clones hold roughly 8%. The tumor samples were collected prior to definitive surgery or chemotherapy. The sequenced sample consisted of tumor tissue. The source is a human donor with high-grade serous ovarian cancer.

The gene calls are TRBV19 and TRBJ1-3, with D possibly being TRBD1 (5 bases). Germline values: CDR1 LNHDA, CDR2 SQIVND (reference sequence). Trimming took off 7 bases at V and 4 bases at J, with 11 bases between the two ends. This CDR3 spans 13 amino acids. CDR3 sequence: CASTWDPGNTIYF. As DNA, the CDR3 is TGTGCCAGTACGTGGGACCCCGGAAACACCATATATTTT.

The chain has TRBV14 and TRBJ2-3; possible D gene TRBD2, 6 bases. CDR3 size: 15 residues. The germline CDR1 and CDR2 sequences are SGHDN and FVKESK. Trimming shortened V by 2 bases and J by 1 base, and 10 bases separated the two germline ends. The CDR3 loop reads CASSQRRGGTDTQYF. The CDR3 DNA follows: TGTGCCAGCAGCCAACGGAGGGGTGGCACAGATACGCAGTATTTT.

The chain is built from TRBV6-4 and TRBJ2-1; D may be TRBD1 or TRBD2 (5 bases each). Trimming removed 3 bases at V and 6 bases at J, with 9 bases between. The CDR3 is 13 amino acids. The V gene's germline CDR1 is MRHNA and CDR2 SNTAGT. As DNA, the CDR3 is TGTGCCAGCAGTGAAGGGGAGAGCAATGAGCAGTTCTTC. Residues: CASSEGESNEQFF.

The rearrangement links TRBV28 to TRBJ1-4; no firm D call. CDR1 is MDHEN and CDR2 is SYDVKM in the germline V gene. V was cut by 6 bases and J by 7 bases, with 12 bases left in between. This CDR3 is 13 amino acids long. CDR3: CASRLRAPEKLFF. CDR3 DNA sequence: TGTGCCAGCAGGCTCCGGGCACCTGAAAAACTGTTTTTT.

The V call is TRBV9, the J call TRBJ2-5, with 12 bases lining up with TRBD2. Germline CDR1 is SGDLS and CDR2 is YYNGEE. V gave up 0 bases and J gave up 0 bases; unmatched junction bases: 6. CDR3 length: 18 amino acids. The DNA for the CDR3 is TGTGCCAGCAGCGTAGCTACAGGGACTAGCGGGTACCAAGAGACCCAGTACTTC. Translated: CASSVATGTSGYQETQYF.

This clone was counted between two and nine times. The genes are TRBV7-2 and TRBJ1-3; 11 nucleotides line up with TRBD1. The germline V gene encodes CDR1 SGHTA and CDR2 FQGNSA. Unmatched junction bases numbered 5, after V lost 4 bases and J lost 3 bases. The CDR3 loop spans 16 amino acids. The CDR3 is CASSSQGTGGGNTIYF. The DNA of the CDR3 is TGTGCCAGCAGCTCGCAAGGGACAGGGGGTGGAAACACCATATATTTT.